This TCR beta chain was sequenced for a study of T cells in Graves' hyperthyroidism and ophthalmopathy. Diagnosing involved the use of clinical symptoms, serum thyroxine and TRAb, thyroid ultrasound and orbital computed tomography. Germline lookup yields CDR1 SQVTM and CDR2 ANQGSEA. The CDR3 consists of 12 residues. V lost 4 bases and J 3 bases, leaving 10 bases between the germline ends. The CDR3 regions of TCR beta were amplified from RNA transcripts. RT-PCR in the first round (using the HTBI primer set) targeted the TCR CDR3. A single record per CDR3 protein comes from TCRdb applying MiXCR to the multiplex PCR reads. This sample has a few hundred thousand distinct CDR3 sequences, with roughly 46% found just once. General study points: It was a median 6.5 months before onset that the model predicted ophthalmopathy.

Notes on this clonotype: As yet, its antigen is unknown.

The TCR originated in an adult woman with Graves' disease, either hyperthyroidism or ophthalmopathy (not recorded which). The sequenced sample was peripheral blood or thyroid tissue (not recorded which). The V gene is TRBV29-1, the J gene TRBJ2-7; D is undetermined. DNA of the CDR3: TGCAGCGTTGCGGTACAGAGCTACGAGCAGTACTTC. This sequence encodes CSVAVQSYEQYF.